These T cell receptor beta chains were read from a single sample in a study of PD-1 blockade in classical Hodgkin lymphoma. The assay was immunoSEQ multiplex PCR, and TCRdb's table has in-frame clones only and misses some. The sample carries over 13,000 clones, just under 80% recorded once. Source: peripheral blood mononuclear cells (PBMCs), taken before the second cycle of nivolumab. The receptor source for this set is a human donor with classical Hodgkin lymphoma. Both conserved end residues are part of each CDR3.

CDR3 length: 13
V gene: TRBV6-1
CDR3 protein: CASSADKYYEQYF

CDR3 length: 14
V gene: TRBV28
CDR3 protein: CASSRPRDTYEQYF

CDR3 length: 14
V gene: TRBV7-2
CDR3 protein: CASSLRQGEDGYTF

CDR3 length: 14
V gene: TRBV28
CDR3 protein: CASSSPEYTGELFF

CDR3 length: 13
V gene: TRBV6-5
CDR3 protein: CASSYALYQPQHF

CDR3 length: 13
V gene: TRBV28
CDR3 protein: CASSPYLIQPQHF

CDR3 length: 14
V gene: TRBV28
CDR3 protein: CASSRGQDPYEQYF

CDR3 length: 13
V gene: TRBV10-3
CDR3 protein: CAITRSQGKGYTF

CDR3 length: 14
V gene: TRBV29-1
CDR3 protein: CSVEAESKGGGYTF

CDR3 length: 19
V gene: TRBV7-9
CDR3 protein: CASSLVSLTRGQLNTEAFF

CDR3 length: 13
V gene: TRBV27
CDR3 protein: CASRKTGGSGYTF

CDR3 length: 14
V gene: TRBV27
CDR3 protein: CASSTRDPPYEQYF

CDR3 length: 17
V gene: TRBV27
CDR3 protein: CASSSVRLAGALETQYF

CDR3 length: 13
V gene: TRBV6-6
CDR3 protein: CASSYRGCCGYTF

CDR3 length: 13
V gene: TRBV5-4
CDR3 protein: CASSSVGVSPLHF

CDR3 length: 15
V gene: TRBV19
CDR3 protein: CASSIGDIGESGYTF

CDR3 length: 13
V gene: TRBV23-1
CDR3 protein: CAGKDRAVDEQFF

CDR3 length: 15
V gene: TRBV6-5
CDR3 protein: CASSYSGTGYNEQFF

CDR3 length: 12
V gene: TRBV2
CDR3 protein: CASRAGPEKLFF

CDR3 length: 13
V gene: TRBV27
CDR3 protein: CASGRVGAGEAFF

CDR3 length: 16
V gene: TRBV7-9
CDR3 protein: CASSLEVGQGFYGYTF

CDR3 length: 14
V gene: TRBV27
CDR3 protein: CASSPQRGDGGYTF

CDR3 length: 16
V gene: TRBV9
CDR3 protein: CASSTLQGELDNEQFF

CDR3 length: 15
V gene: TRBV15
CDR3 protein: CATSRVGRVGYGYTF

CDR3 length: 14
V gene: TRBV6-4
CDR3 protein: CASSLAGDTGELFF

CDR3 length: 12
V gene: TRBV19
CDR3 protein: CASSRGRTEAFF

CDR3 length: 13
V gene: TRBV5-1
CDR3 protein: CASSFSGTDTQYF